Each of the 12 T cell receptor beta chains below was sequenced from the same sample in a study of CD8+CD57+ T cells in acquired aplastic anemia. Sequencing was done on patients that had shown CD8+CD57+ cell expansion by flow cytometry. TCR beta VDJ and CDR3 profiling used genomic DNA as template. TCRdb processed the reads anew with MiXCR; each CDR3 protein has one entry. The data show 200,000 to 300,000 distinct CDR3 sequences, around 45% seen once. Source material: sorted CD4+, CD8+, or CD8+CD57+ T cells (not recorded which) from PBMCs. The receptors derive from a human donor with aplastic anemia.

This clonotype was observed many times. The chain links TRBV4-2 to TRBJ2-6; D is unclear. Germline lookup yields CDR1 LGHNA and CDR2 YNFKEQ. With 6 bases removed from V and 5 bases from J, the gap between germline ends came to 11 bases. CDR3 length: 14 residues. The CDR3 region is CASRPGFRANVLTF. The DNA of the CDR3 is TGTGCCAGCAGACCAGGATTTAGGGCCAACGTCCTGACTTTC.

This clonotype was seen more than once but under ten times. Here the CDR3 omits its conserved ending phenylalanine or tryptophan, so a read error is the likely source. V usage is TRBV27 and J usage is TRBJ2-7; D is undetermined. Between the trimmed V and J ends, which lost 6 bases and 2 bases, there was a span of 17 bases. CDR3 length: 15 residues. The germline gives CDR1 MNHEY, CDR2 SMNVEV (reference sequence). In DNA, the CDR3 is TGTGCCAGCAGGTCCGACTCACTCGACGCCTACGAGCAGTACTTA. Its translation: CASRSDSLDAYEQYL.

The chain employs TRBV4-1 and TRBJ2-1; 9 nucleotides agree with TRBD1. Germline V lookup: CDR1 MGHRA, CDR2 YSYEKL. The ends lost 5 bases at V and 4 bases at J; junction bases unmatched: 12. This CDR3 spans 17 amino acids. This CDR3 is CASSGRTGTGIYNEQFF. Written as DNA, the CDR3 is TGCGCCAGCAGCGGTCGGACGGGGACAGGGATTTACAATGAGCAGTTCTTC.

This chain links TRBV19 with TRBJ1-5; 7 bases match TRBD1. This CDR3 is built from 13 residues. Germline loops: CDR1 LNHDA, CDR2 SQIVND (reference sequence). The V and J ends lost 5 bases and 5 bases, in that order; junction bases with no gene match: 3. The CDR3 DNA is TGTGCCAGTAGTCAACAGGGGTATCAGCCCCAGCATTTT. Protein product: CASSQQGYQPQHF.

As concerns this clonotype: The conserved phenylalanine or tryptophan normally closing the CDR3 is absent here, so this likely arose from a read error. V and J are TRBV29-1 and TRBJ2-3; 15 nucleotides line up with TRBD2. The CDR3 totals 16 residues. V was clipped by 5 bases and J by 3 bases; unmatched bases: 6. Germline V gene sequence: CDR1 SQVTM, CDR2 ANQGSEA. CDR3 DNA: TGCAGCGTTAACGGACTAGCGGGGGGGCAGACAGATACGCAGTATTCT. Translating gives CSVNGLAGGQTDTQYS.

V gene TRBV24-1 combines with J gene TRBJ1-3, with no clear D. Germline loops: CDR1 KGHDR, CDR2 SFDVKD. V shed 11 bases and J shed 5 bases, with 9 bases lying between them. CDR3 length: 11 amino acids. The CDR3 is CANRHRNTIYF. The CDR3 DNA is TGTGCCAACCGACACAGAAACACCATATATTTT.

This clonotype occurred many times. The V gene is TRBV7-8, the J gene TRBJ2-2; the match to TRBD2 covers 10 bases. The ends lost 4 bases at V and 5 bases at J; junction bases unmatched: 7. This CDR3 has 16 residues. CDR1 SGHVS and CDR2 FQNEAQ come from the germline V gene. CDR3 bases: TGTGCCAGCAGCTACCGACTAGCGGGCTTAACCGGGGAGCTGTTTTTT. It codes for CASSYRLAGLTGELFF. The full variable domain, with the rest looked up from reference TRBV7-8 and TRBJ2-2, is GAGVSQSPRYKVAKRGQDVALRCDPISGHVSLFWYQQALGQGPEFLTYFQNEAQLDKSGLPSDRFFAERPEGSVSTLKIQRTQQEDSAVYLCASSYRLAGLTGELFFGEGSRLTVL.

V gene TRBV7-8 combines with J gene TRBJ2-7; D may be TRBD1 or TRBD2 (5 bases each). Germline CDR1 and CDR2: SGHVS and FQNEAQ. This CDR3 is built from 16 residues. The V end was cut by 2 bases, the J end by 3 bases, with 17 bases between. The CDR3 loop is CASSLMGRARGYEQYF. The CDR3 coding sequence is TGTGCCAGCAGCTTAATGGGGCGCGCTCGGGGCTACGAGCAGTACTTC.

This chain joins TRBV19 and TRBJ1-2; the match to TRBD1 covers 7 bases. With 4 bases clipped from V and 5 bases from J, the junction kept 10 bases outside the gene matches. In germline, CDR1 is LNHDA, CDR2 SQIVND (reference sequence). The CDR3 covers 15 residues. The DNA of the CDR3 is TGTGCCAGTAGTACGCGTTTGACAGGGAGGTATGGCTACACCTTC. This sequence encodes CASSTRLTGRYGYTF.

This clonotype was detected many times. V is TRBV12-3 or TRBV12-4 and J is TRBJ2-5; 7 bases align to TRBD1. The trim removed 5 bases at V and 2 bases at J, leaving 11 bases unmatched. CDR3 length equals 16 residues. CDR3 sequence: CASSPTQGLGQETQYF. CDR3 nucleotide sequence: TGTGCCAGCAGTCCAACACAGGGGTTGGGTCAAGAGACCCAGTACTTC.

V and J are TRBV12-3 or TRBV12-4 and TRBJ1-2, with D unclear. With 1 base removed from V and 8 bases from J, the gap between germline ends came to 17 bases. The CDR3 contains 15 residues. The DNA for the CDR3 is TGTGCCAGCAGTTTAGGGGGATCAAGGGATGGCGGCTACACCTTC. Protein: CASSLGGSRDGGYTF.

This clonotype was seen repeatedly, ten times or more. V is TRBV5-1 and J is TRBJ2-7, with no clear D. Germline loops: CDR1 SGHRS, CDR2 YFSETQ. The length of the CDR3 is 12 residues. V lost 2 bases, J lost 0 bases, and 3 bases lay in between. DNA of the CDR3: TGCGCCAGCAGCTTTAACTCCTACGAGCAGTACTTC. Protein sequence: CASSFNSYEQYF.